Shown below are 5 T cell receptor beta chains from a single sample sequenced in a study of OX40 agonist ivuxolimab in advanced cancers. Measured with immunoSEQ multiplex PCR; TCRdb has only the in-frame clones, and not every one. This table holds about 69,000 clones, over 60% found once. The sequenced sample was CD4+ or CD8+ T cells sorted from blood, obtained in a trial of the OX40 agonist ivuxolimab. These receptors all stem from an adult with an advanced solid tumor such as melanoma, head and neck, liver or kidney cancer.

This chain uses TRBV7-9 with TRBJ2-7; 8 bases fit TRBD1. With V trimmed by 1 base and J by 6 bases, 8 bases remained unmatched. The CDR3 length is 15 residues. CDR1 is SEHNR, CDR2 FQNEAQ, per germline (reference sequence). This CDR3 is CASSLETGVFGEQYF. The CDR3 DNA is TGTGCCAGCAGCTTAGAGACAGGGGTCTTTGGCGAGCAGTACTTC.

The rearrangement uses TRBV18 and TRBJ2-1; D might be TRBD1 (6 bases). The V and J ends lost 1 base and 7 bases respectively, with 11 bases between them. The CDR3 sequence is 14 residues long. Germline loops: CDR1 KGHSH, CDR2 LQKENI. CDR3 residues: CASSPQTGGNEQFF. The CDR3 nucleotides are TGTGCCAGCTCACCACAGACAGGTGGTAATGAGCAGTTCTTC.

The J gene is TRBJ1-1, the V gene TRBV6-5; unclear D gene. V lost 5 bases and J 5 bases, leaving 12 bases between the germline ends. This CDR3 comprises 13 residues. The germline CDR1 and CDR2 sequences are MNHEY and SVGAGI. The CDR3 sequence is CASSRGGRTEAFF. The CDR3 DNA sequence: TGTGCCAGCAGTCGGGGAGGGAGGACTGAAGCTTTCTTT.

This clone was observed a single time. CDR3 DNA: TGCGCCAGCAGTGAGCCCGGACTAGCGGGAGTGTTGTTCTTC. Translating gives CASSEPGLAGVLFF. The chain is built from TRBV10-1 and TRBJ2-1; 13 nucleotides align to TRBD2. Losses at the gene ends were 2 bases for V and 15 bases for J; bases not matched to a gene: 7. This CDR3 comprises 14 residues. Germline CDR1 is WNHNN and CDR2 is SYGVQD (reference sequence).

The V and J genes are TRBV2 and TRBJ2-3; tentatively, D is TRBD1 (5 bases). Germline V gene sequence: CDR1 SNHLY, CDR2 FYNNEI. There are 16 residues in the CDR3. Trimming left V 4 bases short and J 6 bases short, with 20 bases between. The CDR3 protein is CASSVPHGRARDTQYF. As DNA, the CDR3 is TGTGCCAGCAGTGTCCCCCACGGCAGGGCGAGGGATACGCAGTATTTT.